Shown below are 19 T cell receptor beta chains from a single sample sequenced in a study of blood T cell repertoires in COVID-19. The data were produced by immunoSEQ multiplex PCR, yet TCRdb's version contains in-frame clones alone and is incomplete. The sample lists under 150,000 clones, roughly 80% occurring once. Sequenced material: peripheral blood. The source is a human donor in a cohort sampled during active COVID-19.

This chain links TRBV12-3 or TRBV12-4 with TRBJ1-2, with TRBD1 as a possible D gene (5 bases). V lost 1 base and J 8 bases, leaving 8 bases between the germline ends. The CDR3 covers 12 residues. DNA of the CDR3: TGTGCCAGCAGTTTAGGACAGAGGGGCTACACCTTC. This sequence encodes CASSLGQRGYTF.

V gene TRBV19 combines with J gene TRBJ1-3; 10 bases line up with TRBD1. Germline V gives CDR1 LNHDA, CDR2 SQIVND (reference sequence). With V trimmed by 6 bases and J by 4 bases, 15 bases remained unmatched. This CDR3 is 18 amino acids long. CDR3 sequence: CASRPGQGEYGGGNTIYF. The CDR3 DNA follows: TGTGCCAGTAGGCCTGGACAGGGGGAATATGGCGGCGGAAACACCATATATTTT.

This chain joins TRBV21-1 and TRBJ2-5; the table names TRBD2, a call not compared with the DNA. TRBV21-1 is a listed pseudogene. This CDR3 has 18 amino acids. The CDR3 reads CASSKYGLAGGLRETQYF. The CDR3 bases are TGTGCCAGCAGCAAATATGGACTAGCGGGGGGTTTGAGGGAGACCCAGTACTTC.

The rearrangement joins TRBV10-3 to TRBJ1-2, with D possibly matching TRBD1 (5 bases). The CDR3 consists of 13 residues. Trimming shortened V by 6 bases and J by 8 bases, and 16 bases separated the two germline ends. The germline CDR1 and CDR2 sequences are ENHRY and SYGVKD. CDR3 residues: CAIRPGDSLGYTF. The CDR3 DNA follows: TGTGCCATCAGACCTGGCGACAGCCTAGGCTACACCTTC.

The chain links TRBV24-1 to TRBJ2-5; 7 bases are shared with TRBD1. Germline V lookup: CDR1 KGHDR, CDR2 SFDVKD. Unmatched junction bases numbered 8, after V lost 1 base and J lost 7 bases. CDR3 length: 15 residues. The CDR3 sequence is CATSDFQGDRRTQYF. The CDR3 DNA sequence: TGTGCCACCAGTGATTTTCAGGGGGACCGGCGGACCCAGTACTTC.

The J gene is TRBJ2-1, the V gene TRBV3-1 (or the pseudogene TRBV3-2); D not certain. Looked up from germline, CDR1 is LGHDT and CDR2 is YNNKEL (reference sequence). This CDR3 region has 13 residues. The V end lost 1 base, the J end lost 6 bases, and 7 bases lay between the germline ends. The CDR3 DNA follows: TGTGCCAGCAGCCAAGCCGGTGGCAATGAGCAGTTCTTC. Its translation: CASSQAGGNEQFF.

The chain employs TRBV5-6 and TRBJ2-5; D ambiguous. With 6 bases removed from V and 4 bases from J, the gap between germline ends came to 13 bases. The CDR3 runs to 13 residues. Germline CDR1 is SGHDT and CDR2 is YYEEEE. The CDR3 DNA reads TGTGCCAGCACCCTACATGCAGGAGAGACCCAGTACTTC. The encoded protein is CASTLHAGETQYF.

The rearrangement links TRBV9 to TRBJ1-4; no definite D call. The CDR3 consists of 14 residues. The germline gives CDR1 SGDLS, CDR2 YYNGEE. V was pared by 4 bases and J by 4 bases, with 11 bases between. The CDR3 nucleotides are TGTGCCAGCAGCCCTGCACTGAATAATGAAAAACTGTTTTTT. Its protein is CASSPALNNEKLFF.

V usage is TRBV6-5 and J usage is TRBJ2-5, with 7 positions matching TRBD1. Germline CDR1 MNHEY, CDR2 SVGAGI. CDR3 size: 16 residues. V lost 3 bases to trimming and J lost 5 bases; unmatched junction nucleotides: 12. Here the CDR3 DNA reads TGTGCCAGCAGTTATTCGACAGGGATGGGTGAGGAGACCCAGTACTTC. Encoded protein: CASSYSTGMGEETQYF.

The CDR3 DNA reads as TGTGCCAGCACGACGCAGGGGAACACTGAAGCTTTCTTT. Residues: CASTTQGNTEAFF. The chain uses TRBV19 and TRBJ1-1; maybe TRBD1 (5 bases). The germline V gene encodes CDR1 LNHDA and CDR2 SQIVND (reference sequence). The CDR3 is 13 residues long. V lost 9 bases, J lost 1 base, and 12 bases lay in between.

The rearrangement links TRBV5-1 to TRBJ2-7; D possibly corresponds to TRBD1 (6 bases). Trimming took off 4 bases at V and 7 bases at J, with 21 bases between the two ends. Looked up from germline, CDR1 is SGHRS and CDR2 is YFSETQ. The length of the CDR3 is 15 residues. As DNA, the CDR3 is TGCGCCAGCAGCCCGACAGGCTCCTCAGGTGGGGAGCAGTACTTC. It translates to CASSPTGSSGGEQYF.

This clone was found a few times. The CDR3 DNA follows: TGTGCCAGTAGCACCTCCAGGGGGTTGGTGGGGGGCTACACCTTC. This sequence encodes CASSTSRGLVGGYTF. The V and J genes are TRBV19 and TRBJ1-2; TRBD1 matches 7 bases. J gave up 8 bases and V 6 bases, and 15 bases lay outside the gene matches. The CDR3 contains 15 residues. Germline lookup yields CDR1 LNHDA and CDR2 SQIVND (reference sequence).

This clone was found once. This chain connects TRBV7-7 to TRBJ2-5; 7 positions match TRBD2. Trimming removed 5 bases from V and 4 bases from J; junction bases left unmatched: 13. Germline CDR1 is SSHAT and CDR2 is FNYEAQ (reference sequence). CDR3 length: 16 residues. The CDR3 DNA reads TGTGCCAGCAGCGATCGACTAGCCGGTGGGGGAGAGACCCAGTACTTC. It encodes CASSDRLAGGGETQYF.

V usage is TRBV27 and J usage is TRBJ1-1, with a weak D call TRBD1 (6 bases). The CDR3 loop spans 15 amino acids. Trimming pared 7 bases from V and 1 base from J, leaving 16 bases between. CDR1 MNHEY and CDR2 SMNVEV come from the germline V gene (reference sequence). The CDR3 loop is CASTPGGHRNTEAFF. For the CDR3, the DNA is TGTGCCAGCACCCCCGGGGGGCATAGGAACACTGAAGCTTTCTTT.

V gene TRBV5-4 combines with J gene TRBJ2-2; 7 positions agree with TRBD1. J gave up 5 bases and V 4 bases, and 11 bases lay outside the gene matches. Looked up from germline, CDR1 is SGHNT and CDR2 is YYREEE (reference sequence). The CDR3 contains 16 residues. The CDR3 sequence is CASSPERQGGTGELFF. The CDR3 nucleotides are TGTGCCAGCAGCCCGGAGAGACAGGGCGGAACCGGGGAGCTGTTTTTT.

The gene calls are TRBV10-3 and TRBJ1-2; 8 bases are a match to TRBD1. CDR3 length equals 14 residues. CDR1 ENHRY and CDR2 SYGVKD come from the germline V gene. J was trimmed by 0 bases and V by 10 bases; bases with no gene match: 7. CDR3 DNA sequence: TGTGCCAGCTACGGACAGGGAACTAACTATGGCTACACCTTC. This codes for CASYGQGTNYGYTF.

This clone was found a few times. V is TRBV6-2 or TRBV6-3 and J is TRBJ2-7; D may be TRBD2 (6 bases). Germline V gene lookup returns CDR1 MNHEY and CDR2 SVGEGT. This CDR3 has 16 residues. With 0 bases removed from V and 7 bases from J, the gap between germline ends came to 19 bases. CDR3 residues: CASSYSSDNGSTEQYF. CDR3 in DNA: TGTGCCAGCAGTTACTCCTCGGACAACGGGAGTACGGAGCAGTACTTC.

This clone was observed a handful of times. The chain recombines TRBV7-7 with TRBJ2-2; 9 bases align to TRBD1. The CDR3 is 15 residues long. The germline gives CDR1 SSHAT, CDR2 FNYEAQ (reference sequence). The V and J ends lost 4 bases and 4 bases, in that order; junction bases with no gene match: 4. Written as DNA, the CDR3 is TGTGCCAGCAGCTCAGGGACAGGGATCACCGGGGAGCTGTTTTTT. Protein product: CASSSGTGITGELFF.

The CDR3 sequence is CASSKGTGEKETQYF. The CDR3 DNA is TGTGCCAGCAGCAAAGGGACAGGGGAGAAAGAGACCCAGTACTTC. This chain uses TRBV21-1 with TRBJ2-5; the table gives TRBD1 as D, unverified against the DNA. TRBV21-1 is a recognized pseudogene. The CDR3 contains 15 residues.